One T cell receptor (beta chain) is described in this entry. Its antigen remains unidentified. These data originate in a study of yellow fever vaccine responses in identical twins. The study's findings and limits: Twin vaccine T cell responses reportedly seemed partly convergent, partly personalized.

TCRdb reprocessed the RT-PCR reads via MiXCR and lists one record per CDR3 protein. The sample has roughly 6,600 distinct CDR3 sequences; roughly 84% are singletons. This specimen was T cells from blood (PBMCs), unsorted or a sorted subset (not recorded which), taken before or after yellow fever vaccination (not recorded which). This clonotype originated in a young woman who received the yellow fever vaccine.

This CDR3 is CASSLGPLAGTDTQYF. CDR3 bases: TGTGCCAGCAGCTTAGGGCCACTAGCGGGAACAGATACGCAGTATTTT. V gene TRBV7-2 combines with J gene TRBJ2-3; 10 nucleotides match TRBD2. The V gene end was trimmed by 1 base and the J gene end by 3 bases; junction bases not matched to a gene: 4. CDR1 and CDR2 from the germline V gene are SGHTA and FQGNSA. The CDR3 runs 16 residues. Combining the CDR3 with reference TRBV7-2 and TRBJ2-3 gives the whole variable domain GAGVSQSPSNKVTEKGKDVELRCDPISGHTALYWYRQSLGQGLEFLIYFQGNSAPDKSGLPSDRFSAERTGGSVSTLTIQRTQQEDSAVYLCASSLGPLAGTDTQYFGPGTRLTVL.